Presented here are 8 T cell receptor beta chains from one specimen sequenced in a study of blood T cells in healthy people across ages. A sample-barcoded 5' primer and a J-beta primer mix were used in a second PCR of about 6 to 11 cycles. TCRdb re-analysed the 5' RACE reads in MiXCR, keeping a single row per CDR3 protein. Altogether some 880,000 distinct CDR3 sequences are present, around 36% being singletons, with the ten largest covering over 10%. Sequenced sample: blood. These receptors all come from a man aged 18 to 30 in good health.

The chain employs TRBV4-3 and TRBJ2-3; D not certain. Germline CDR1 is LGHNA and CDR2 is YSLEER. V lost 0 bases to trimming and J lost 1 base, with 11 bases between them. The CDR3 runs to 16 residues. The CDR3 loop is CASSQDGAPGTDTQYF. In DNA, the CDR3 is TGCGCCAGCAGCCAAGATGGCGCCCCGGGCACAGATACGCAGTATTTT.

The rearrangement links TRBV12-5 to TRBJ2-5, with D perhaps TRBD1 (5 bases). The J call may be faulty, since TRBJ2-7 better matches the DNA end. The germline V gene has CDR1 LGHNT and CDR2 FRNRAP. The CDR3 is 11 amino acids. This CDR3 reads CASGHQGEQYF. CDR3 DNA: TGTGCTAGTGGCCACCAGGGCGAGCAGTACTTC.

The chain carries TRBV29-1 and TRBJ2-1; 8 bases are a match to TRBD1. The CDR3 contains 15 residues. Trimming at V came to 5 bases and at J to 8 bases, leaving 14 bases not matched to a gene. Germline values: CDR1 SQVTM, CDR2 ANQGSEA. The CDR3 nucleotides read TGCAGCGTTCATTTGGACAGGGCTTTTGGAGATGAGCAGTTCTTC. Protein: CSVHLDRAFGDEQFF.

This clonotype was recorded many times. This chain connects TRBV20-1 to TRBJ2-3; D call uncertain. Per the germline V gene, CDR1 is DFQATT and CDR2 is SNEGSKA (reference sequence). The CDR3 runs 15 residues. Trimming took off 7 bases at V and 2 bases at J, with 19 bases between the two ends. CDR3 protein: CSVSTGTSNTDTQYF. The CDR3 DNA reads TGCAGTGTTTCGACGGGTACTTCTAACACAGATACGCAGTATTTT.

V and J are TRBV12-3 or TRBV12-4 and TRBJ2-3, with 8 bases fitting TRBD2. This CDR3 has 17 residues. The junction had 21 bases not matched to a gene; V was cut back by 1 base and J by 15 bases. CDR3 nucleotide sequence: TGTGCCAGCAGTTTAGGCCCGGGACTAGGGGGAGCAGATGTGGAATATTTT. As protein: CASSLGPGLGGADVEYF.

This sequence joins TRBV7-3 and TRBJ2-1; no reliable D call. Trimming took 3 bases from V and 5 from J, leaving 14 bases between them. CDR3 length: 15 residues. Germline CDR1 SGHTA, CDR2 FQGTGA. CDR3 residues: CASSLFSGVNNEQFF. The CDR3 DNA follows: TGTGCCAGCAGCTTGTTCAGTGGGGTTAACAATGAGCAGTTCTTC.

The J gene is TRBJ1-4, the V gene TRBV7-8; TRBD1 aligns across 10 bases. The junction had 6 bases not matched to a gene; V was cut back by 5 bases and J by 3 bases. The V gene's germline CDR1 is SGHVS and CDR2 FQNEAQ. The CDR3 loop spans 16 amino acids. The CDR3 region is CASSPRTGGSNEKLFF. In DNA form, the CDR3 reads TGTGCCAGCAGCCCCCGGACAGGGGGTTCTAATGAAAAACTGTTTTTT.

This sequence joins TRBV7-9 and TRBJ2-2, with D perhaps TRBD2 (6 bases). CDR1 is SEHNR, CDR2 FQNEAQ, per germline (reference sequence). CDR3 length equals 18 residues. With 1 base removed from V and 3 bases from J, the gap between germline ends came to 18 bases. This CDR3 reads CASSLEAGSPIYTGELFF. The DNA for the CDR3 is TGTGCCAGCAGCTTAGAGGCGGGGTCTCCGATATACACCGGGGAGCTGTTTTTT.